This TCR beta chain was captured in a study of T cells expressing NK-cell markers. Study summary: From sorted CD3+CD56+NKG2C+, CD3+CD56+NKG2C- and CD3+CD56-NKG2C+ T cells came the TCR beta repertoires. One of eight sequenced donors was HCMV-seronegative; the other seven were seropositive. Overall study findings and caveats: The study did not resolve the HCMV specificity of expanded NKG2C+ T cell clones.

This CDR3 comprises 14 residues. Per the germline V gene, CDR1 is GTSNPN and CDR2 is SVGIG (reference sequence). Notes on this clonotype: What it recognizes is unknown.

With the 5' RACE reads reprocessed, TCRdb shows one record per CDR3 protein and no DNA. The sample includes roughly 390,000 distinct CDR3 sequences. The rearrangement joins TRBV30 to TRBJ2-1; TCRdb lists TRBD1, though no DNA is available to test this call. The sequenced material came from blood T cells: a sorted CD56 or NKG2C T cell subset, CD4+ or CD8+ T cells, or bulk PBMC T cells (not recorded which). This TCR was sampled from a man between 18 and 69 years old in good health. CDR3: CAWKTGGFGNEQFF.